This record looks at one T cell receptor (beta chain) sequence and its context. Trimming stripped 7 bases from V and 1 base from J, with 14 bases between. This CDR3 spans 16 amino acids. Germline-derived CDR1 and CDR2 are MNHEY and SMNVEV (reference sequence). Per-sample PBMC isolation yielded at least 7 million cells. The source of the sample is a study of blood T cells in healthy people across ages. Next came a second PCR, run for about 7 to 12 cycles, which used a sample-barcoded 5' primer along with a J-beta primer mix. One entry per CDR3 protein, called by TCRdb with MiXCR from the 5' RACE reads. The profile shows 450,000 to 650,000 distinct CDR3 sequences, about 25% of them singletons. The same data also contributed to another study, on T cells of mothers and their children.

V usage is TRBV27 and J usage is TRBJ2-6; D is possibly TRBD1 or TRBD2 (5 bases each). The source of this sequence is a boy aged 5-17 years in good health. Sequenced material: blood. In DNA, the CDR3 is TGTGCCAGCACCCCCTTGGGGGTATCTGGGGCCAACGTCCTGACTTTC. It yields the protein CASTPLGVSGANVLTF.